This is a list of T cell receptor beta chains from one sample in a study of follicular helper T cells after annual influenza vaccination. Libraries were prepared by immunoSEQ multiplex PCR; TCRdb keeps only in-frame clonotypes and omits some of them. The sample has roughly 27,000 clones, approximately 80% seen once. The source material was CXCR5+ CD38- circulating T follicular helper cells from blood, sampled on the day of influenza vaccination. Receptors originate from an adult who received the influenza vaccine. CDR3s include the opening cysteine and the closing phenylalanine or tryptophan. A D gene is named only where the DNA matches it firmly. Not all rows give a size; the values are once, few, many and, for expanded clones, a class.

J gene	V gene	D gene	clone size	CDR3 protein	CDR3 DNA
TRBJ1-1	TRBV5-4	TRBD1	-	CASSSTGGDTEAFF	TGTGCCAGCAGCTCGACAGGGGGAGACACTGAAGCTTTCTTT
TRBJ2-7	TRBV30	TRBD2	-	CAWTLGSGRREQYF	TGTGCCTGGACACTGGGTAGCGGGAGACGCGAGCAGTACTTC
TRBJ2-1	TRBV7-8	-	-	CASSPQVDIIEQFF	TGTGCCAGCAGCCCCCAGGTTGATATAATTGAGCAGTTCTTC
TRBJ2-7	TRBV19	-	-	CASSKQISSYEQYF	TGTGCCAGTAGCAAACAGATTAGTTCCTACGAGCAGTACTTC
TRBJ1-2	TRBV7-2	TRBD1	-	CASSPRDSHTF	TGTGCCAGCAGCCCGCGGGACAGCCACACCTTC
TRBJ2-7	TRBV7-8	TRBD2	few	CASSLRSSGGPNSYEQYF	TGTGCCAGCAGCTTACGTTCTAGCGGGGGCCCGAACTCCTACGAGCAGTACTTC
TRBJ2-3	TRBV2	-	-	CASSEALGQGRADTQYF	TGTGCCAGCAGTGAAGCGCTTGGTCAGGGAAGGGCAGATACGCAGTATTTT
TRBJ1-4	TRBV9	TRBD1	-	CASSGGQLTNEKLFF	TGTGCCAGCAGCGGGGGACAGCTAACTAATGAAAAACTGTTTTTT
TRBJ1-2	TRBV11-2	-	-	CASSLDGGPGYGYTF	TGTGCCAGCAGCTTAGACGGGGGGCCTGGATATGGCTACACCTTC
TRBJ1-1	TRBV30	TRBD1	-	CALQAGGTEAFF	TGTGCCCTACAAGCAGGGGGCACTGAAGCTTTCTTT
TRBJ2-2	TRBV7-9	TRBD2	-	CASSSLGTSGRKGAGELFF	TGTGCCAGCAGCTCCCTCGGGACTAGCGGGAGGAAGGGAGCCGGGGAGCTGTTTTTT
TRBJ2-3	TRBV5-4	-	-	CASSLAGGTADTQYF	TGTGCCAGCAGCTTGGCCGGCGGGACGGCAGATACGCAGTATTTT
TRBJ2-4	TRBV19	-	few	CASTPGLAKNIQYF	TGTGCCAGCACTCCGGGACTAGCCAAAAACATTCAGTACTTC
TRBJ1-1	TRBV28	-	-	CASSLLAGEAFF	TGTGCCAGCAGTTTATTGGCGGGAGAAGCTTTCTTT
TRBJ2-1	TRBV28	-	-	CASKVSSYNEQFF	TGTGCCAGCAAGGTTAGCAGCTACAATGAGCAGTTCTTC
TRBJ2-1	TRBV4-1	TRBD2	-	CASSLNFQGTGGRMRQFF	TGCGCCAGCAGTCTTAATTTTCAAGGTACAGGCGGGAGGATGAGGCAGTTCTTC
TRBJ2-3	TRBV5-1	TRBD2	-	CASSSPSAGVFGDTQYF	TGCGCCAGCAGCTCTCCCTCAGCGGGGGTCTTCGGGGATACGCAGTATTTT
TRBJ2-1	TRBV30	TRBD2	-	CAWSVPSGGGNEQFF	TGTGCCTGGAGTGTACCCAGCGGGGGAGGCAATGAGCAGTTCTTC
TRBJ1-6	TRBV6-1	-	-	CAAWRNNSPLHF	TGTGCCGCATGGCGGAATAATTCACCCCTCCACTTT
TRBJ1-2	TRBV27	TRBD1	-	CASSSGQQASYGYTF	TGTGCCAGCAGTTCGGGACAGCAAGCATCCTATGGCTACACCTTC
TRBJ1-1	TRBV6-6	-	-	CASSPSGSMNTEAFF	TGTGCCAGCAGTCCCTCCGGGAGTATGAACACTGAAGCTTTCTTT
TRBJ2-5	TRBV12-5	-	-	CASGLYKETQYF	TGTGCTAGTGGTTTGTATAAAGAGACCCAGTACTTC
TRBJ2-3	TRBV19	TRBD1	-	CASSTQGATDTQYF	TGTGCCAGTAGTACACAGGGGGCAACAGATACGCAGTATTTT
TRBJ1-1	TRBV5-1	-	-	CASSLYGENTEAFF	TGCGCCAGCAGCTTATACGGGGAGAACACTGAAGCTTTCTTT
TRBJ2-7	TRBV28	-	-	CASSYQPPRNEQYF	TGTGCCAGCAGTTACCAACCCCCCCGCAACGAGCAGTACTTC
TRBJ1-2	TRBV2	-	few	CASSVLMGDGYTF	TGTGCCAGCAGTGTCTTGATGGGCGATGGCTACACCTTC
TRBJ2-3	TRBV5-5	-	-	CASSGDKAFTDTQYF	TGTGCCAGCAGCGGCGACAAGGCATTTACAGATACGCAGTATTTT
TRBJ1-4	TRBV28	-	-	CASSGSNPTNEKLFF	TGTGCCAGCAGTGGCTCGAATCCAACTAATGAAAAACTGTTTTTT
TRBJ2-1	TRBV4-1	-	once	CASSQDWAGTPLGDEQFF	TGCGCCAGCAGCCAAGATTGGGCGGGGACTCCCCTAGGGGATGAGCAGTTCTTC
TRBJ1-2	TRBV7-8	-	-	CASSLVAGNYGYTF	TGTGCCAGCAGCTTAGTGGCAGGGAACTATGGCTACACCTTC
TRBJ1-1	TRBV19	TRBD1	-	CAGSGQGNTEAFF	TGTGCCGGTTCGGGACAGGGGAACACTGAAGCTTTCTTT
TRBJ2-3	TRBV4-2	TRBD2	few	CASTQGGGSTDTQYF	TGTGCCAGCACTCAGGGCGGGGGGAGCACAGATACGCAGTATTTT
TRBJ2-1	TRBV7-6	TRBD2	-	CASSSRLAGYNEQFF	TGTGCCAGCAGCTCTCGACTAGCGGGGTACAATGAGCAGTTCTTC
TRBJ1-5	TRBV2	-	-	CATSPEGSAGQPQHF	TGTGCCACCTCCCCGGAGGGCTCGGCGGGGCAGCCCCAGCATTTT
TRBJ1-4	TRBV27	-	-	CASSLDRGEEKLFF	TGTGCCAGCAGTTTAGATCGGGGTGAGGAAAAACTGTTTTTT
TRBJ2-3	TRBV10-3	-	-	CAISERTASPDTQYF	TGTGCCATCAGTGAAAGAACTGCAAGCCCAGATACGCAGTATTTT
TRBJ2-7	TRBV7-2	-	-	CASSPSELLYEQYF	TGTGCCAGCAGCCCGAGTGAGCTTCTCTACGAGCAGTACTTC
TRBJ2-3	TRBV10-3	-	-	CAISTQGRDTQYF	TGTGCCATCAGTACTCAGGGCAGGGATACGCAGTATTTT
TRBJ1-6	TRBV7-9	-	few	CASSPGREPNSPLHF	TGTGCCAGCAGCCCGGGTCGGGAACCCAATTCACCCCTCCACTTT
TRBJ1-2	TRBV7-2	-	-	CASSYQTDNYGYTF	TGTGCCAGCAGCTACCAGACAGACAACTATGGCTACACCTTC
TRBJ1-5	TRBV11-1	-	-	CASSVSVNQPQHF	TGTGCCAGCAGCGTATCCGTCAATCAGCCCCAGCATTTT
TRBJ2-5	TRBV25-1	-	few	CASTSRGLGETQYF	TGTGCCAGCACCTCCAGGGGTTTAGGAGAGACCCAGTACTTC
TRBJ1-5	TRBV30	TRBD1	-	CAWSVDRASQPQHF	TGTGCCTGGAGCGTGGACAGGGCGAGTCAGCCCCAGCATTTT
TRBJ2-1	TRBV9	TRBD1	-	CASSVWTGLDEQFF	TGTGCCAGCAGCGTATGGACAGGGTTGGATGAGCAGTTCTTC
TRBJ1-4	TRBV6-5	TRBD1	-	CASSRQGRGEKLFF	TGTGCCAGCAGCCGACAGGGGCGGGGTGAAAAACTGTTTTTT
TRBJ2-2	TRBV29-1	TRBD1	-	CSVLWTGSGELFF	TGCAGCGTTTTATGGACAGGGTCCGGGGAGCTGTTTTTT
TRBJ2-7	TRBV5-4	-	-	CASSLAPKARGSYEQYF	TGTGCCAGCAGCTTGGCGCCCAAGGCTCGAGGGAGTTACGAGCAGTACTTC
TRBJ1-1	TRBV6-1	-	-	CASSDWFRSNTEAFF	TGTGCCAGCAGCGACTGGTTTAGATCGAACACTGAAGCTTTCTTT
TRBJ1-1	TRBV6-5	-	once	CATQRLEGMNTEAFF	TGTGCCACCCAGAGGTTGGAGGGGATGAACACTGAAGCTTTCTTT
TRBJ2-7	TRBV6-1	TRBD1	-	CASSNRQGAYEQYF	TGTGCCAGCAGTAACCGACAGGGCGCCTACGAGCAGTACTTC
TRBJ2-2	TRBV11-1	-	-	CASSLKRGGNTGELFF	TGTGCCAGCAGCTTAAAGAGGGGAGGGAACACCGGGGAGCTGTTTTTT
TRBJ2-7	TRBV10-3	TRBD1	-	CAISDRGPYEQYF	TGTGCCATCAGTGATAGGGGGCCGTACGAGCAGTACTTC
TRBJ2-7	TRBV2	TRBD1	-	CASTPTGFTYEQYF	TGTGCCAGCACGCCGACAGGGTTCACCTACGAGCAGTACTTC
TRBJ2-7	TRBV10-2	TRBD2	-	CASSDRTAGGQWYEQYF	TGCGCCAGCAGTGATAGAACAGCGGGGGGGCAATGGTACGAGCAGTACTTC